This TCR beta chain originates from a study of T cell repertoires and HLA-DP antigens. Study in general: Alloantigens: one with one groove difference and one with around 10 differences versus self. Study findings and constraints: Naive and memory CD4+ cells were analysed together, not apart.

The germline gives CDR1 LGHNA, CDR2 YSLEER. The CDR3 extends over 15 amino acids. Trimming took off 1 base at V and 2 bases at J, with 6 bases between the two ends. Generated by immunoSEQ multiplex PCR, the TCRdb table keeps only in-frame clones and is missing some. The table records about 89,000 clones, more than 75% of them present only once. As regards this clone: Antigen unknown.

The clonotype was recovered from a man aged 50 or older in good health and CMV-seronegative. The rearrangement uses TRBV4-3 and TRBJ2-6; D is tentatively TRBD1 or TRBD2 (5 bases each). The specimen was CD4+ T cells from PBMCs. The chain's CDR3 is CASSQGGTGANVLTF. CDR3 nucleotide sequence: TGCGCCAGCAGCCAAGGGGGGACTGGGGCCAACGTCCTGACTTTC.